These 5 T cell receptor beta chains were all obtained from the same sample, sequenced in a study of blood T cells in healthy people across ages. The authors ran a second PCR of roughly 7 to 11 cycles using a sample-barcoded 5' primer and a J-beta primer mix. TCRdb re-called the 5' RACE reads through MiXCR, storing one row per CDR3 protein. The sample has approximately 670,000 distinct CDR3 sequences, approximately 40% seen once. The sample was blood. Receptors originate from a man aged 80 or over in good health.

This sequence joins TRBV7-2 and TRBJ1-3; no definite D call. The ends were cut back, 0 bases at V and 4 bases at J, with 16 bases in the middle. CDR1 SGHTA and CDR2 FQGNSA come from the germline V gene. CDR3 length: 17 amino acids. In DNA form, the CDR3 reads TGTGCCAGCAGCTTAGCTGCTCAACAAAGAAGGGGAAACACCATATATTTT. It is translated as CASSLAAQQRRGNTIYF.

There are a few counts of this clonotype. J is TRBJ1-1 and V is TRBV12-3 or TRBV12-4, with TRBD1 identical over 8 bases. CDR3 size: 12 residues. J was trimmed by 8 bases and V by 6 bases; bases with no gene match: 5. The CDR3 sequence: CASRTRTGEAFF. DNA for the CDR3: TGTGCCAGCAGAACGAGGACAGGGGAAGCTTTCTTT.

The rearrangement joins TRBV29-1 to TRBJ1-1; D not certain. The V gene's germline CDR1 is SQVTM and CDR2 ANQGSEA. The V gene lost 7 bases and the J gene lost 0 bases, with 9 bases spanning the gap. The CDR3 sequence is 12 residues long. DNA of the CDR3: TGCAGCGAAGGAGAGATGAACACTGAAGCTTTCTTT. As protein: CSEGEMNTEAFF.

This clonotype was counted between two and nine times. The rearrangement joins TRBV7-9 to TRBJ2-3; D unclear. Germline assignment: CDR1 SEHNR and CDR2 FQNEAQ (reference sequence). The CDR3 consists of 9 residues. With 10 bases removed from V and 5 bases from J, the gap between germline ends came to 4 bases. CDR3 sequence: CATKDTQYF. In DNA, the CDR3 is TGTGCCACTAAAGATACGCAGTATTTT.

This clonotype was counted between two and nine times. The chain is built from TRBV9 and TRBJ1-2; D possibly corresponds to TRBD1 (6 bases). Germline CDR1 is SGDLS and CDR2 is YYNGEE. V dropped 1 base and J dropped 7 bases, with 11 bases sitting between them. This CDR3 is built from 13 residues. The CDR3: CASSVNQGFGYTF. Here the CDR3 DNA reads TGTGCCAGCAGCGTAAACCAGGGGTTTGGCTACACCTTC. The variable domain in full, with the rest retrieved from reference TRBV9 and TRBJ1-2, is DSGVTQTPKHLITATGQRVTLRCSPRSGDLSVYWYQQSLDQGLQFLIQYYNGEERAKGNILERFSAQQFPDLHSELNLSSLELGDSALYFCASSVNQGFGYTFGSGTRLTVV.